This T cell receptor beta chain originates from a study of shared clonotypes between healthy human individuals. Study-level points and caveats: Donor scarcity curtailed the genetic and exposure-history diversity represented herein. Generally, naive subsets (rather than memory subsets) showed larger estimated richness. Rarefaction demonstrated incomplete sorted-subset sequencing despite large depth.

As concerns this clone: As yet, its antigen is unknown.

CDR1 and CDR2 from the germline V gene are MNHNS and SASEGT. The V end was cut by 1 base, the J end by 3 bases, with 3 bases between. This CDR3 is 12 amino acids long. Authors' methods: Filtering differed because ImmunoSEQ produced junction-only sequences that carried no quality scores. The method was immunoSEQ multiplex PCR; TCRdb's version includes in-frame clones alone and lacks a portion of them. V, J and clone size reflect that table, while D and trimming were determined from the DNA. Of about 1 million clones listed, around 74% are singletons. Sequenced material: memory CD4+ T cells sorted from blood. Specified subset: CD45RA-negative fraction. The chain recombines TRBV6-1 with TRBJ1-2, with D unresolved. This clonotype originated in a man between 18 and 35 years old in good health. In DNA form, the CDR3 reads TGTGCCAGCAGTGAAGGCGACTATGGCTACACCTTC. This sequence encodes CASSEGDYGYTF.